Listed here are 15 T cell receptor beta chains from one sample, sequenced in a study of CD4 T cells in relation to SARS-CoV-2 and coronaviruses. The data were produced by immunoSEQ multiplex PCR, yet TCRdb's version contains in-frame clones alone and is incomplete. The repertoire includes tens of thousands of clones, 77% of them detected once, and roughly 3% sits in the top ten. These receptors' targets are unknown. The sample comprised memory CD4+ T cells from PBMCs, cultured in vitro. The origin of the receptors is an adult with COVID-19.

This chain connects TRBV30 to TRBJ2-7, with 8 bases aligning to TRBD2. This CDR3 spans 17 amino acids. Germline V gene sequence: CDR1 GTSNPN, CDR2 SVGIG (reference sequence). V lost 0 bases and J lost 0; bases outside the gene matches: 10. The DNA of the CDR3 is TGTGCCTGGAGTGTAAGGCTAGCGGGTTCTAGCTCCTACGAGCAGTACTTC. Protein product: CAWSVRLAGSSSYEQYF.

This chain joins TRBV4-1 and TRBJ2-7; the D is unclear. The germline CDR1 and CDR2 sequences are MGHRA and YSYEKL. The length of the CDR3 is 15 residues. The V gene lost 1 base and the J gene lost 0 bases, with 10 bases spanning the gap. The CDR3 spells CASSQATVSSYEQYF. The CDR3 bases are TGCGCCAGCAGCCAAGCGACTGTTAGCTCCTACGAGCAGTACTTC.

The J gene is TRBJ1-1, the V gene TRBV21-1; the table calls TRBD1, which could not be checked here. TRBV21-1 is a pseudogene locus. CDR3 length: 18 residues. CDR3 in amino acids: CASSKAPDRGRLNTEAFF. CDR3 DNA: TGTGCCAGCAGCAAAGCCCCGGACAGGGGGCGTTTGAACACTGAAGCTTTCTTT.

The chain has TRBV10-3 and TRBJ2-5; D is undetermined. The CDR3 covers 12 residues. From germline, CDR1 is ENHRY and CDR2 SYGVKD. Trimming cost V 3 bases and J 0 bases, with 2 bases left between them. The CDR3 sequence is CAISDDQETQYF. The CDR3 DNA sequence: TGTGCCATCAGTGACGACCAAGAGACCCAGTACTTC.

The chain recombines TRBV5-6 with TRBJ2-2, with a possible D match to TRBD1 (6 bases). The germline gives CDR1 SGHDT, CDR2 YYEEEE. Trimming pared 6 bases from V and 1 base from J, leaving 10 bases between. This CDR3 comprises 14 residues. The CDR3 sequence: CASTKQGNTGELFF. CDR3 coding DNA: TGTGCCAGCACCAAACAGGGGAACACCGGGGAGCTGTTTTTT.

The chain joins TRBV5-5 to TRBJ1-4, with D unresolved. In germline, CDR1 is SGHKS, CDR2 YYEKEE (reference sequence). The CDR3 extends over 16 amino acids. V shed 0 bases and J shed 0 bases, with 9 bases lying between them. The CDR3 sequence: CASSLVRGTTNEKLFF. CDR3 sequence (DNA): TGTGCCAGCAGCTTGGTTCGCGGAACAACTAATGAAAAACTGTTTTTT.

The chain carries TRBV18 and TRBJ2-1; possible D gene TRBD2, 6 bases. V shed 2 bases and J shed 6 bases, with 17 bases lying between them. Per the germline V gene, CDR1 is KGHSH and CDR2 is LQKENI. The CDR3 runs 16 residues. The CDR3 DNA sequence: TGTGCCAGCTCACCAAGATTACTAGCTGCAGCCAATGAGCAGTTCTTC. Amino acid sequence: CASSPRLLAAANEQFF.

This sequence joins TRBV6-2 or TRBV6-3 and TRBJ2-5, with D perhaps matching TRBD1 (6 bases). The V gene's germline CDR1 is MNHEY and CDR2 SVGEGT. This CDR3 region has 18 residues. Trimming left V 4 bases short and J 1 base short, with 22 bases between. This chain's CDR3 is CASSSTGTERDIQETQYF. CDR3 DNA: TGTGCCAGCAGTTCCACAGGGACGGAGCGAGATATCCAAGAGACCCAGTACTTC.

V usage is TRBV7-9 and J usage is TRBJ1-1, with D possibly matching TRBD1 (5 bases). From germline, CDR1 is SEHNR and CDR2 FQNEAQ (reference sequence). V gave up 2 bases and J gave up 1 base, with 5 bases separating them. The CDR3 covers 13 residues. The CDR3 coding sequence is TGTGCCAGCAGCTTACAGGGGAACACTGAAGCTTTCTTT. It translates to CASSLQGNTEAFF.

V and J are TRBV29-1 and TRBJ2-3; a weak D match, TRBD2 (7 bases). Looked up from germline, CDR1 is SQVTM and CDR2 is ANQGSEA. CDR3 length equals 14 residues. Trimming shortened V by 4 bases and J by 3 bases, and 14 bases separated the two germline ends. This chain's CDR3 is CSVGRGTTTDTQYF. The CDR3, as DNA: TGCAGCGTTGGGAGGGGGACTACTACAGATACGCAGTATTTT.

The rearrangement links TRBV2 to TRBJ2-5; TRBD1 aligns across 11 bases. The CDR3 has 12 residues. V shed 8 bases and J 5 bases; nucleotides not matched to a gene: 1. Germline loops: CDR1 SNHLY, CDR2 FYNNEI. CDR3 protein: CASGTGGETQYF. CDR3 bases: TGTGCCAGCGGGACAGGGGGGGAGACCCAGTACTTC.

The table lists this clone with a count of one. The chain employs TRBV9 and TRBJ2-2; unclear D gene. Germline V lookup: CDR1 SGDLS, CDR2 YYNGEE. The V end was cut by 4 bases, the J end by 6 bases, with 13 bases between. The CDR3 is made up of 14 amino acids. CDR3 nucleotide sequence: TGTGCCAGCAGCCCAGAGTACCGGGCCGGGGAGCTGTTTTTT. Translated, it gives CASSPEYRAGELFF. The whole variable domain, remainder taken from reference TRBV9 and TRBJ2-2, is DSGVTQTPKHLITATGQRVTLRCSPRSGDLSVYWYQQSLDQGLQFLIQYYNGEERAKGNILERFSAQQFPDLHSELNLSSLELGDSALYFCASSPEYRAGELFFGEGSRLTVL.

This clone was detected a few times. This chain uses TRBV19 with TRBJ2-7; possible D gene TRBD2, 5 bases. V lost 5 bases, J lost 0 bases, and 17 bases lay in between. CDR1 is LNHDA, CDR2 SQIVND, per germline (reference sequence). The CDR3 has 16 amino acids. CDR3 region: CASSLTNSVSSYEQYF. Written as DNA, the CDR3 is TGTGCCAGTAGTCTAACCAATAGCGTGAGCTCCTACGAGCAGTACTTC.

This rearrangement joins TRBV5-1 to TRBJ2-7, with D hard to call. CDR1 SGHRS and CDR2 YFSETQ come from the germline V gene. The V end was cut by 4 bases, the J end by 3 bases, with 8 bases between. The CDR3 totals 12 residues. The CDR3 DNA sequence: TGCGCCAGCAGCCTGAACCTCTACGAGCAGTACTTC. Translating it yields CASSLNLYEQYF.

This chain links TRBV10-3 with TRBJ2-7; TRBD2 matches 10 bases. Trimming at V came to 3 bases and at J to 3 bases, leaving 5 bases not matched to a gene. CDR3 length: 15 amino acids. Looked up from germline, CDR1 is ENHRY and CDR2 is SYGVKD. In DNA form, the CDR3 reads TGTGCCATCAGTGACGGGGCTAGCGGGAGCTACGAGCAGTACTTC. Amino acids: CAISDGASGSYEQYF.